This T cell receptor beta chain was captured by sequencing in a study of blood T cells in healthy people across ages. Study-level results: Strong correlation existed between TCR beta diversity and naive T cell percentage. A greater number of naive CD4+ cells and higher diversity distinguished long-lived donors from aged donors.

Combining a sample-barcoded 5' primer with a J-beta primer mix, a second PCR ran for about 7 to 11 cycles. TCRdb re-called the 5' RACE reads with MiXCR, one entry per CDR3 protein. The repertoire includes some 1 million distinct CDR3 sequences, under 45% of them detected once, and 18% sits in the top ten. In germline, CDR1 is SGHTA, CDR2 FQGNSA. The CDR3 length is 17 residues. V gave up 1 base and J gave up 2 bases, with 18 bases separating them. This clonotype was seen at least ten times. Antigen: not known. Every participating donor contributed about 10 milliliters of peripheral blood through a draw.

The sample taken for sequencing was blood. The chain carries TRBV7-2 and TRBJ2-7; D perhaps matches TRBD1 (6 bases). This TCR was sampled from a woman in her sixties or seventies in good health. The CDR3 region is CASSLDPFGTYAYEQYF. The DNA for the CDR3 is TGTGCCAGCAGCTTAGACCCTTTTGGGACATACGCCTACGAGCAGTACTTC.